The clone carrying this T cell receptor (beta chain) was counted at least ten times. Trimming removed 3 bases from V and 2 bases from J; junction bases left unmatched: 11. The germline V gene has CDR1 SGHRS and CDR2 YFSETQ. The CDR3 length is 16 residues. Synthesis of cDNA was performed by 5'RACE using 10-nucleotide random UMIs. TCRdb processed the 5' RACE reads anew with MiXCR; each CDR3 protein has one entry. The data show tens of thousands of distinct CDR3 sequences, under 6.5% seen once. The sample originates from a study of neurological immune-mediated disorders. Sorted libraries used over 900,000 CD4+ or CD8+ T cells.

Material: CD4+ T cells from blood. The V call is TRBV5-1, the J call TRBJ2-7; the match to TRBD2 covers 7 bases. This sequence was found in a woman between 40 and 50 years old in good health. The chain's CDR3 is CASSWGPMGGTYEQYF. The DNA for the CDR3 is TGCGCCAGCAGCTGGGGCCCAATGGGAGGGACCTACGAGCAGTACTTC.